This TCR beta chain appears in the sequencing data of a study of radiotherapy plus CTLA-4 blockade in lung cancer. Here immunoSEQ multiplex PCR was the method, and the copy in TCRdb shows in-frame clones only, minus some. Among some 70,000 clones listed, 79% were seen once. This CDR3 has 15 residues. CDR1 and CDR2 (germline): MGHDK, SYGVNS. V lost 1 base and J 5 bases, leaving 12 bases between the germline ends. The sequences come from peripheral blood, collected from a patient treated with radiotherapy plus ipilimumab. This sequence originates from a human donor with non-small cell lung cancer who had a complete response to radiotherapy plus ipilimumab. The chain combines TRBV25-1 with TRBJ1-3, with D uncertain. CDR3 nucleotide sequence: TGTGCCAGCAGTGAATCCACGCTGAGGAGAAACACCATATATTTT. Its protein product is CASSESTLRRNTIYF.